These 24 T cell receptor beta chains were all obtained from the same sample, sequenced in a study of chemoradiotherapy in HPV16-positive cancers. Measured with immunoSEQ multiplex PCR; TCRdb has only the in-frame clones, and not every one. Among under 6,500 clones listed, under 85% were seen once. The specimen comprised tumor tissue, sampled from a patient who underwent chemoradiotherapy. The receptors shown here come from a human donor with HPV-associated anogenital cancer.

The CDR3 DNA sequence: TGTGCCAGCAGCTTAGAGAAAGGGAGCAATCAGCCCCAGCATTTT. Translating gives CASSLEKGSNQPQHF. This chain uses TRBV7-2 with TRBJ1-5; D uncertain. This CDR3 is 15 amino acids long. Trimming removed 1 base at V and 1 base at J, with 8 bases between. CDR1 and CDR2 (germline): SGHTA, FQGNSA.

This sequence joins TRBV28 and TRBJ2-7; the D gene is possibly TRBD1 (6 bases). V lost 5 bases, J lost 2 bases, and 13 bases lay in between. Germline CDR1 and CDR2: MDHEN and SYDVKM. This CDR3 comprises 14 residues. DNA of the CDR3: TGTGCCAGCAGTCCCGGGACACTCCCCTACGAGCAGTACTTC. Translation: CASSPGTLPYEQYF. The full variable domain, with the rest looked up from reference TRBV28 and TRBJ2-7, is DVKVTQSSRYLVKRTGEKVFLECVQDMDHENMFWYRQDPGLGLRLIYFSYDVKMKEKGDIPEGYSVSREKKERFSLILESASTNQTSMYLCASSPGTLPYEQYFGPGTRLTVT.

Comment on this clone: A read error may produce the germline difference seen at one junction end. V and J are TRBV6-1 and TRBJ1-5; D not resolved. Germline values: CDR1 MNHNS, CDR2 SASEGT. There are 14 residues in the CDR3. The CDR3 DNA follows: TGTGCCAGCACTGACACATCTAGCGATCAGCCCCAGCATTTT. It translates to CASTDTSSDQPQHF.

The CDR3 protein is CASSATGGLYEQYF. The DNA of the CDR3 is TGTGCCAGCAGTGCGACAGGGGGCCTATACGAGCAGTACTTC. The rearrangement links TRBV2 to TRBJ2-7; 10 nucleotides agree with TRBD1. This CDR3 region has 14 residues. J was trimmed by 4 bases and V by 4 bases; bases with no gene match: 4. Germline values: CDR1 SNHLY, CDR2 FYNNEI.

The CDR3 here is CAWSPQGFFSPLHF. CDR3 nucleotide sequence: TGTGCCTGGAGTCCACAGGGGTTTTTTTCACCCCTCCACTTT. The chain is built from TRBV30 and TRBJ1-6; TRBD1 matches 7 bases. Germline CDR1 GTSNPN, CDR2 SVGIG (reference sequence). V dropped 2 bases and J dropped 9; count of bases not matched to a gene: 7. The CDR3 extends over 14 amino acids.

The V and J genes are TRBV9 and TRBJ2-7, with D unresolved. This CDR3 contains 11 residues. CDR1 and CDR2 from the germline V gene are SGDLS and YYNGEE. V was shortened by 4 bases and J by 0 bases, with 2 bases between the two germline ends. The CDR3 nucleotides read TGTGCCAGCAGCCCCTCCTACGAGCAGTACTTC. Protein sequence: CASSPSYEQYF.

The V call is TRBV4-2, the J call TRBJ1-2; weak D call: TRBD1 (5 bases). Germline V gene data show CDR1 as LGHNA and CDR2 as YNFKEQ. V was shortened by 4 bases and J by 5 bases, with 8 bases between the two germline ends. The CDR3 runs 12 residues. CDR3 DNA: TGTGCCAGCAGCCGCGACAGTTATGGCTACACCTTC. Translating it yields CASSRDSYGYTF.

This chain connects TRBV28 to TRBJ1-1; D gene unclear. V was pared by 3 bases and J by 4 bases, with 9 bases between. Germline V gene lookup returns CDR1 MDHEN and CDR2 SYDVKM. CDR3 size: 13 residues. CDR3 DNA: TGTGCCAGCAGTTTTAGAGGCGGCACTGAAGCTTTCTTT. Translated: CASSFRGGTEAFF.

CDR3 nucleotides: TGTGCCAGTAGTACCAGAAGCGGGGTCGAGCAGTACTTC. It specifies CASSTRSGVEQYF. The rearrangement links TRBV19 to TRBJ2-7; 7 bases map to TRBD2. Trimming cost V 4 bases and J 6 bases; bases outside gene matches: 6. CDR1 and CDR2 from the germline V gene are LNHDA and SQIVND (reference sequence). This CDR3 spans 13 amino acids.

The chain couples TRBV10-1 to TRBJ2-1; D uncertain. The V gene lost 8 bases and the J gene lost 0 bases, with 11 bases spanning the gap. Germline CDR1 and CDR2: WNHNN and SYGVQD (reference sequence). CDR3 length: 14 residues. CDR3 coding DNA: TGCGCCAGCTCTCCCAGGAGCTCCTACAATGAGCAGTTCTTC. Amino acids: CASSPRSSYNEQFF.

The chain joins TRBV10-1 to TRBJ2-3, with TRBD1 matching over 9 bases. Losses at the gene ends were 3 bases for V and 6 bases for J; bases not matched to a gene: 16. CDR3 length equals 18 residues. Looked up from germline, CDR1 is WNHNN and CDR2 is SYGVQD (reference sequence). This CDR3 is CASSESLPGQGRPDTQYF. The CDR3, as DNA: TGCGCCAGCAGTGAATCCCTCCCGGGACAGGGCCGTCCGGATACGCAGTATTTT.

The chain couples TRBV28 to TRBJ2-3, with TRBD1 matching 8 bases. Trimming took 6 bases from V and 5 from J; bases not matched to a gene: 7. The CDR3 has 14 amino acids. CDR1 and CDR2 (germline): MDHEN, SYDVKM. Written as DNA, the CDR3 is TGTGCCAGCAGCACGACAGGGGTAAGAGATACGCAGTATTTT. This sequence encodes CASSTTGVRDTQYF.

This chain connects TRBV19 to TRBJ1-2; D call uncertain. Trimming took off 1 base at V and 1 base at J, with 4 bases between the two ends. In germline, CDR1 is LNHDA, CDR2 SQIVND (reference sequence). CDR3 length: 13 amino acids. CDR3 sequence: CASSIGVNYGYTF. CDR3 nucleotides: TGTGCCAGTAGTATAGGGGTTAACTATGGCTACACCTTC.

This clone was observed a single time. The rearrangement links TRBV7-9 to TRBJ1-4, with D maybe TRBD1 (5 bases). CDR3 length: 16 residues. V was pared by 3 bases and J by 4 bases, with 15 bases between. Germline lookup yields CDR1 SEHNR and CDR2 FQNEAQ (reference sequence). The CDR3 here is CASSLGRALGNEKLFF. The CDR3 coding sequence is TGTGCCAGCAGCTTGGGCAGGGCCCTGGGTAATGAAAAACTGTTTTTT.

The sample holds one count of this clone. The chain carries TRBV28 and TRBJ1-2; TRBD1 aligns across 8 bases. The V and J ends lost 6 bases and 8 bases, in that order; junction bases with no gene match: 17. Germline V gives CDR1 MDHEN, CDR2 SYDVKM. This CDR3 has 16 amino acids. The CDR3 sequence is CASSPSGGAVLFGYTF. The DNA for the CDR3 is TGTGCCAGCAGCCCATCAGGGGGCGCAGTACTATTCGGCTACACCTTC.

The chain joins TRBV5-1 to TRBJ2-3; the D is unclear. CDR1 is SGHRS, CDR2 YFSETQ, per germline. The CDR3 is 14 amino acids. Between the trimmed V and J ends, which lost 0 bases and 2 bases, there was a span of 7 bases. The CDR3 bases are TGCGCCAGCAGCTTGGGCGGAATCACAGATACGCAGTATTTT. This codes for CASSLGGITDTQYF. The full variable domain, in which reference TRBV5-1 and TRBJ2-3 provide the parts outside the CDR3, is KAGVTQTPRYLIKTRGQQVTLSCSPISGHRSVSWYQQTPGQGLQFLFEYFSETQRNKGNFPGRFSGRQFSNSRSEMNVSTLELGDSALYLCASSLGGITDTQYFGPGTRLTVL.

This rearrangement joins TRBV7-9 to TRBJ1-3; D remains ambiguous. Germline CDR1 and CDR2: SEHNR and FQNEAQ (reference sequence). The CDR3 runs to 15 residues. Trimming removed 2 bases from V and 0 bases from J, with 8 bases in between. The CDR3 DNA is TGTGCCAGCAGCTTATTTCAGAGCTCTGGAAACACCATATATTTT. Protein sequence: CASSLFQSSGNTIYF.

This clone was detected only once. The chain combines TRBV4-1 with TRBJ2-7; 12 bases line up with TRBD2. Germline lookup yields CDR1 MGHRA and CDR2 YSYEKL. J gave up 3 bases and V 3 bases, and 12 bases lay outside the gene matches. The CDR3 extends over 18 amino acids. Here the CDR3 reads CASSQRLAGAKGVYEQYF. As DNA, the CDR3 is TGCGCCAGCAGCCAGAGACTAGCGGGGGCCAAGGGCGTCTACGAGCAGTACTTC.

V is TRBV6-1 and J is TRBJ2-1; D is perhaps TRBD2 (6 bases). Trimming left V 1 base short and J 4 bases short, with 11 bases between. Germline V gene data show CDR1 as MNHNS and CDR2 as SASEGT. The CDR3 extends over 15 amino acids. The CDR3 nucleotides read TGTGCCAGCAGTGAAGTGGGGGGATCGTACAATGAGCAGTTCTTC. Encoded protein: CASSEVGGSYNEQFF.

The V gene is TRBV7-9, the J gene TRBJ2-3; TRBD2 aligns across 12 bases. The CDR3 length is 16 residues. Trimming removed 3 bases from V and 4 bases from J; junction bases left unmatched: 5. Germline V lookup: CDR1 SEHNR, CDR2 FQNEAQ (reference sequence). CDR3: CASSFWRTSGADTQYF. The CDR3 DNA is TGTGCCAGCAGCTTTTGGAGGACTAGCGGGGCAGATACGCAGTATTTT.

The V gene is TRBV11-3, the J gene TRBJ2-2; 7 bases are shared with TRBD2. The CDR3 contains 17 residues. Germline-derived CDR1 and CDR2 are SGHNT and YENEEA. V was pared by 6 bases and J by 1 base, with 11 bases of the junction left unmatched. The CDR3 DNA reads TGTGCCAGCAGGAGGGACTACCAAAGCTTGAACACCGGGGAGCTGTTTTTT. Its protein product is CASRRDYQSLNTGELFF.

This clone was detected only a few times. CDR3: CASSESLAGSAEQFF. The DNA for the CDR3 is TGCGCCAGCAGTGAGTCCCTAGCGGGGTCGGCTGAGCAGTTCTTC. The chain joins TRBV10-1 to TRBJ2-1, with 9 bases identical to TRBD2. Germline trimming cut 0 bases from V and 9 bases from J; bases unmatched to any gene: 6. Looked up from germline, CDR1 is WNHNN and CDR2 is SYGVQD (reference sequence). The CDR3 spans 15 residues.

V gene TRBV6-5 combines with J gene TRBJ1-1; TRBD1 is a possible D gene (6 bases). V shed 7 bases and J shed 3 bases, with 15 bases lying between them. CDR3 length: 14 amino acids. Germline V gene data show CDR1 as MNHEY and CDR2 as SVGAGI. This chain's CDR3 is CASKDRMIHTEAFF. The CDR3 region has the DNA TGTGCCAGCAAGGACAGAATGATACACACTGAAGCTTTCTTT.

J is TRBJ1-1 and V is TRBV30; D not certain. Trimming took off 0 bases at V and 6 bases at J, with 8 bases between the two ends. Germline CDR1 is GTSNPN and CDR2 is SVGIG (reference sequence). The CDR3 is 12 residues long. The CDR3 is CAWSVDGAEAFF. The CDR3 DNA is TGTGCCTGGAGTGTAGATGGGGCTGAAGCTTTCTTT. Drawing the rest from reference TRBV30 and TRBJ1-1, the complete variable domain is SQTIHQWPATLVQPVGSPLSLECTVEGTSNPNLYWYRQAAGRGLQLLFYSVGIGQISSEVPQNLSASRPQDRQFILSSKKLLLSDSGFYLCAWSVDGAEAFFGQGTRLTVV.